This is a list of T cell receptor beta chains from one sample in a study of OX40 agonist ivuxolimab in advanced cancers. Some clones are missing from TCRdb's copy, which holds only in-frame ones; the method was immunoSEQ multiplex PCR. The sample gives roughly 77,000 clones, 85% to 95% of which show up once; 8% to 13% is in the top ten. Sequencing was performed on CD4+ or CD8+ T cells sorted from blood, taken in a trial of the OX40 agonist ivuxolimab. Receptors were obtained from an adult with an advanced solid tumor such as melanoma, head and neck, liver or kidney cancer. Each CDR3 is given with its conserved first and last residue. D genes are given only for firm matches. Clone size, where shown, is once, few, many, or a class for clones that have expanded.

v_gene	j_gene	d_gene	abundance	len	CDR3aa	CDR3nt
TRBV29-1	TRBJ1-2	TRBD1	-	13	CSVDRQGRYGYTF	TGCAGCGTAGACCGACAGGGTCGTTATGGCTACACCTTC
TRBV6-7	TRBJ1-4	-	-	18	CASSTLIGTPDSNEKLFF	TGTGCCAGCAGTACCCTCATCGGGACCCCGGACTCGAATGAAAAACTGTTTTTT
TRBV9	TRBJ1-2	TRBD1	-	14	CASSSADRNYGYTF	TGTGCCAGCAGCAGCGCGGACAGGAACTATGGCTACACCTTC
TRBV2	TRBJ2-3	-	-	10	CASLADTQYF	TGTGCCAGCTTGGCAGATACGCAGTATTTT
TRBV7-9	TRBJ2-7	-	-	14	CASTHRQDPSEQYF	TGTGCCAGCACCCACCGACAGGACCCCTCGGAGCAGTACTTC
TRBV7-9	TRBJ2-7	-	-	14	CASSLAEGPYEQYF	TGTGCCAGCAGCTTAGCTGAGGGGCCCTACGAGCAGTACTTC
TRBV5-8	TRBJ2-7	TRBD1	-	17	CASSHGQGAEVSYEQYF	TGTGCCAGCAGCCACGGACAGGGGGCAGAGGTCTCCTACGAGCAGTACTTC
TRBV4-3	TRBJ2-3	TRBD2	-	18	CASSQDRWSSGSTDTQYF	TGCGCCAGCAGCCAAGATCGGTGGTCTAGCGGTAGCACAGATACGCAGTATTTT
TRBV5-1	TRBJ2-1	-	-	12	CAVGGSYNEQFF	TGCGCCGTCGGAGGCAGCTACAATGAGCAGTTCTTC
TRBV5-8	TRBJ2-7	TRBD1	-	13	CASSWGQNYEQYF	TGTGCCAGCAGCTGGGGACAGAACTACGAGCAGTACTTC
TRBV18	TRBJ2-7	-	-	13	CASSDPGSYEQYF	TGTGCCAGCTCAGATCCAGGCTCCTACGAGCAGTACTTC
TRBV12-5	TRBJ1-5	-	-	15	CASGLNLEGHQPQHF	TGTGCTAGTGGTTTGAACCTAGAGGGGCATCAGCCCCAGCATTTT
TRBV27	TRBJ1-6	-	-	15	CASSTPGFGNSPLHF	TGTGCCAGCAGTACCCCAGGGTTCGGTAATTCACCCCTCCACTTT
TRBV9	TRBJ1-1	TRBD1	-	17	CASSPRVGRGLNTEAFF	TGTGCCAGCAGCCCACGAGTCGGCAGGGGGCTGAACACTGAAGCTTTCTTT
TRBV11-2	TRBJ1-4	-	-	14	CASSSEWANEKLFF	TGTGCCAGCAGCTCCGAATGGGCTAATGAAAAACTGTTTTTT
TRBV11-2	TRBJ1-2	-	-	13	CASSFGRTYGYTF	TGTGCCAGCAGCTTCGGCAGAACCTATGGCTACACCTTC
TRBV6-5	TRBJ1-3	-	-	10	CASSRRRKHF	TGTGCCAGCAGTCGTCGGCGTAAACATTTT
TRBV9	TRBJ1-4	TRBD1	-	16	CASSPGQGSTNEKLFF	TGTGCCAGCAGCCCAGGACAGGGATCAACTAATGAAAAACTGTTTTTT
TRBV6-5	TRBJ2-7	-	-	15	CASSYSTARSYEQYF	TGTGCCAGCAGTTACTCGACAGCCCGGTCCTACGAGCAGTACTTC
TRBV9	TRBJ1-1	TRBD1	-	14	CASSSGTGRTEAFF	TGTGCCAGCAGCTCCGGGACAGGGAGGACTGAAGCTTTCTTT
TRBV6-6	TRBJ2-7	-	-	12	CASNATPYEQYF	TGTGCCAGCAATGCCACCCCCTACGAGCAGTACTTC
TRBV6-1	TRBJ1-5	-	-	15	CASRGFMGSNQPQHF	TGTGCCAGCCGAGGGTTTATGGGAAGCAATCAGCCCCAGCATTTT
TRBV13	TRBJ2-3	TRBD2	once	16	CASSSRLADLTDTQYF	TGTGCCAGCAGCTCCAGACTAGCGGATCTCACAGATACGCAGTATTTT
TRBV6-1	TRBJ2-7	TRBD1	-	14	CASSETGAPYEQYF	TGTGCCAGCAGTGAGACAGGGGCTCCCTACGAGCAGTACTTC